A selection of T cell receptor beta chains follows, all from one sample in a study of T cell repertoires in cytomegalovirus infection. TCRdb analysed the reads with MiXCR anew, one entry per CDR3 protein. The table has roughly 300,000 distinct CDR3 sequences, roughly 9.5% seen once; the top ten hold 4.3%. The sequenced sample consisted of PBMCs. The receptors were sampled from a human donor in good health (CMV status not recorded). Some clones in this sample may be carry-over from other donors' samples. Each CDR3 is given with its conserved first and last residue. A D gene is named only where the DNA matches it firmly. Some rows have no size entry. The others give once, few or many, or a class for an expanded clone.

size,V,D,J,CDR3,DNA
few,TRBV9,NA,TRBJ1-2,CASSFQDGGYTF,TGTGCCAGCAGCTTTCAGGATGGGGGCTACACCTTC
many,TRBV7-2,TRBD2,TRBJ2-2,CASSPRLARNTGELFF,TGTGCCAGCAGCCCTAGACTAGCGAGGAACACCGGGGAGCTGTTTTTT
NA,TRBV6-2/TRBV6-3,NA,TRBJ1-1,CASRPGTPNTEAFF,TGTGCCAGCAGACCCGGGACACCTAACACTGAAGCTTTCTTT
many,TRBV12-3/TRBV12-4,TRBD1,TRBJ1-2,CASRQGASYGYTF,TGTGCCAGCAGACAGGGGGCGAGCTATGGCTACACCTTC
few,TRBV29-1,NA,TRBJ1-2,CSVLTSVYGYTF,TGCAGCGTTCTGACATCGGTCTATGGCTACACCTTC
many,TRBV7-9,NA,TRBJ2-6,CASSLHSGANVLTF,TGTGCCAGCAGCTTACACTCTGGGGCCAACGTCCTGACTTTC
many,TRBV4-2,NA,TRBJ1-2,CASSQGAANYGYTF,TGTGCCAGCAGCCAAGGGGCAGCTAACTATGGCTACACCTTC
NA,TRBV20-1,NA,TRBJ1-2,CSARGGTPIVGGYTF,TGCAGTGCGAGGGGGGGGACGCCTATAGTGGGTGGCTACACCTTC
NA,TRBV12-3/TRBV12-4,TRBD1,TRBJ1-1,CASRRQGAQNTEAFF,TGTGCCAGCAGAAGACAGGGGGCACAGAACACTGAAGCTTTCTTT
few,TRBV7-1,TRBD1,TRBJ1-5,CASSEDRGSNQPQHF,TGTGCCAGCAGCGAAGACAGGGGAAGCAATCAGCCCCAGCATTTT
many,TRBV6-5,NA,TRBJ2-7,CASNPRIGGGREQYF,TGTGCCAGCAACCCTAGGATCGGAGGGGGCAGGGAGCAGTACTTC